The present T cell receptor beta chain was sequenced within a study of blood T cells in healthy people across ages. Donors gave around 10 milliliters of peripheral blood apiece. Primed by a sample-barcoded 5' primer and a J-beta primer mix, a second PCR proceeded for 7 to 11 cycles. TCRdb reprocessed the 5' RACE reads with MiXCR, giving one entry per CDR3 protein. Of some 850,000 distinct CDR3 sequences in the sample, roughly 24% are singletons; the top ten hold around 3%. In the case of this clonotype: Its target is not known.

Study conclusions and caveats: Fewer expanded clones and more diversity marked long-lived versus aged donors. Naive T cell percentage and TCR beta diversity correlated strongly.

Germline trimming cut 1 base from V and 6 bases from J; bases unmatched to any gene: 6. Germline V gene data show CDR1 as SGHKS and CDR2 as YYEKEE (reference sequence). This CDR3 is 15 amino acids long. The same sample was also used in a study of T cells of mothers and their children. As that study records: RNA that had been extracted went wholly into cDNA synthesis, at around 1.6 ug per 15 ul.

The sequence was obtained from a boy aged 5-17 years in good health. V and J are TRBV5-5 and TRBJ2-4; 8 nucleotides line up with TRBD1. Sequenced material: blood. In DNA, the CDR3 is TGTGCCAGCAGCTTGACAGGGGGTTTGATAAACATTCAGTACTTC. This translates into CASSLTGGLINIQYF.